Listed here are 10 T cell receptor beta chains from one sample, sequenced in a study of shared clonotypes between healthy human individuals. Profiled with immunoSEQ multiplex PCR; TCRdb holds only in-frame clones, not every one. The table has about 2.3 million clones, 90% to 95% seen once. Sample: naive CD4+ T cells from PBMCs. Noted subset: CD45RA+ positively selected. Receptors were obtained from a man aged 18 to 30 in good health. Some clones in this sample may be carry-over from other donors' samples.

The CDR3 spells CASSLNRDSGELFF. In DNA form, the CDR3 reads TGTGCCAGCAGCTTAAATCGCGATTCCGGGGAGCTGTTTTTT. This chain uses TRBV7-2 with TRBJ2-2; D ambiguous. Per germline, CDR1 SGHTA and CDR2 FQGNSA. This CDR3 region has 14 residues. V was shortened by 2 bases and J by 6 bases, with 10 bases between the two germline ends.

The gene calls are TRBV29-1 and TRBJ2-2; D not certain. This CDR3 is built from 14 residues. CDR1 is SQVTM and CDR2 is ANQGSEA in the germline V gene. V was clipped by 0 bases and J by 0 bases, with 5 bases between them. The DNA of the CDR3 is TGCAGCGTTGAAGACAGTACGAACACCGGGGAGCTGTTTTTT. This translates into CSVEDSTNTGELFF.

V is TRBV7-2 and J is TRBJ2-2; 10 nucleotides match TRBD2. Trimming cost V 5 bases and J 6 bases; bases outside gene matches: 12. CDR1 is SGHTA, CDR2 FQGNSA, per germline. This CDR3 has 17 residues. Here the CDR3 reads CASSPLAASGSSGELFF. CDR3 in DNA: TGTGCCAGCAGCCCCCTGGCGGCTAGCGGGAGCTCCGGGGAGCTGTTTTTT. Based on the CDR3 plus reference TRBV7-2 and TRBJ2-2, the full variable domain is GAGVSQSPSNKVTEKGKDVELRCDPISGHTALYWYRQSLGQGLEFLIYFQGNSAPDKSGLPSDRFSAERTGGSVSTLTIQRTQQEDSAVYLCASSPLAASGSSGELFFGEGSRLTVL.

The CDR3 DNA reads as TGTGCCTGCCGTACCAACAATGAGCAGTTCTTC. This translates into CACRTNNEQFF. The chain has TRBV30 and TRBJ2-1; D remains ambiguous. Deletions cut 6 bases from V and 5 bases from J, with 8 bases between. Germline values: CDR1 GTSNPN, CDR2 SVGIG (reference sequence). The CDR3 is 11 amino acids.

The CDR3 here is CASSQTRALMDTQYF. The DNA of the CDR3 is TGTGCCAGCAGCCAAACCAGGGCCCTCATGGATACGCAGTATTTT. This chain joins TRBV6-4 and TRBJ2-3; tentatively, D is TRBD1 (5 bases). The germline V gene encodes CDR1 MRHNA and CDR2 SNTAGT. V lost 6 bases and J lost 6, with 19 bases in between. This CDR3 is built from 15 residues.

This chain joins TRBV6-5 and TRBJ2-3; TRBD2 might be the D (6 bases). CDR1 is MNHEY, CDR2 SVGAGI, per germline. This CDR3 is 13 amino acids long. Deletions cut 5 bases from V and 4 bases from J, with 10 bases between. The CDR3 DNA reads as TGTGCCAGCAGTCGGGACTTCGCAGATACGCAGTATTTT. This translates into CASSRDFADTQYF.

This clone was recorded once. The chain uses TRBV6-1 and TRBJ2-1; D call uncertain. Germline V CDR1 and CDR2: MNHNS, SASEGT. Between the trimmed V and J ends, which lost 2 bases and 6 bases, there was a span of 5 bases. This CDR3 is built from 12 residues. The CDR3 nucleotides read TGTGCCAGCAGTGAAATAGGCAATGAGCAGTTCTTC. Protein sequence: CASSEIGNEQFF.

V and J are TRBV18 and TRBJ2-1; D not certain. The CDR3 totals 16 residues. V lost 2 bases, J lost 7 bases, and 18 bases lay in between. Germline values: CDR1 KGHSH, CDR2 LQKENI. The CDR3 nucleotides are TGTGCCAGCTCACCATCGTGGATAGCTGCCGAGAATGAGCAGTTCTTC. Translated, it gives CASSPSWIAAENEQFF.

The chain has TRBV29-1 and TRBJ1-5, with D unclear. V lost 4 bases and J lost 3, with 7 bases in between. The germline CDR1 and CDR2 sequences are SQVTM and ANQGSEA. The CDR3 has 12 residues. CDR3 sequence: CSVARPNQPQHF. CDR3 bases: TGCAGCGTTGCACGGCCCAATCAGCCCCAGCATTTT.

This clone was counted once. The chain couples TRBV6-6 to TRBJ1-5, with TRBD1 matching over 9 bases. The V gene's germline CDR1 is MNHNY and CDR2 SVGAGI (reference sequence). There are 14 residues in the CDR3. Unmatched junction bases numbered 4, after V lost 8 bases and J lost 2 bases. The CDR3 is CASERTGGNQPQHF. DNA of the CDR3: TGTGCCAGCGAAAGGACAGGGGGCAATCAGCCCCAGCATTTT.